Given below is one T cell receptor beta chain in context. Its specific antigen is unknown. No much larger clone exists at a distance of one base, and base qualities are not known. This sample was included in a study of OX40 agonist ivuxolimab in advanced cancers. In the study overall: The costimulatory receptor OX40 (CD134) was targeted by ivuxolimab, a fully human IgG2 agonistic monoclonal antibody. Intravenous ivuxolimab was administered to patients every 2 weeks at six dose levels: 0.01, 0.1, 0.3, 1.5, 3 and 10 mg/kg. Among the roughly 52 dose-escalation patients, approximately 20 had hepatocellular carcinoma, roughly 15 melanoma, 9 renal cell carcinoma and 9 head and neck cancer. In the dose-escalation cohort, around four fifths of patients were male, and the mean age was around 60 years with a range of about 20 to 90. Patients were allowed to have had prior anti-PD-1, anti-PD-L1 or anti-CTLA-4 therapy, and 30% to 40% of the dose-escalation patients had been treated with checkpoint inhibitors. Partial responses occurred in three dose-escalation patients, of whom one had hepatocellular carcinoma and two had cutaneous melanoma. The point of sequencing TCRbeta in the periphery was to test whether ivuxolimab changed TCR sequence diversity and drove clonal T-cell expansion. The monotherapy dose-escalation portion (N = 52 patients) of the phase I ivuxolimab trial is reported in the paper. Summary of the overall study and its limitations: Low levels of normalized T-cell clonal expansion were also shown by some nonresponding patients. In partial responders in the 0.1-3.0 mg/kg groups, normalized peripheral clonal expansion was found to be among the lowest, especially among CD8+ T cells. At doses from 0.1 to 3.0 mg/kg, clonal expansion was seen in both CD4+ and CD8+ blood T cells between baseline and week 6. On average, CD8+ T cells showed more expanded clones than CD4+ T cells after ivuxolimab. The antigen specificity of the peripheral T cells that underwent clonal expansion was not determined.

For sequencing of the TCRbeta CDR3 region, genomic DNA was extracted from the sorted cells. The immunoSEQ Assay was used for sequencing of TCRbeta CDR3 regions. TCRdb took this table from immuneACCESS and kept in-frame rearrangements with V and J called. Such tables lack part of the clones; where checked against another copy, unresolved V genes explain under half of the gap, and the rest is unexplained. The sample table holds around 70,000 clones, of which around nine tenths were seen once. The ten largest clones take up approximately 2.8% of the sample. From its cysteine to its phenylalanine, the CDR3 spans 14 amino acids. CDR3 DNA only is kept here, 42 bases in frame from base 1. For CDR1 and CDR2, the germline V gene lists MNHNS and SASEGT. Clipping removes 7 bases from V and 5 bases from J, with 5 as the unmatched junction base count. Patients with a history of autoimmune disease or receiving systemic immunosuppression were excluded from the trial. Peripheral blood for TCR sequencing was collected from all dose cohorts at baseline, on cycle 4 day 1, and on cycle 7 day 1. Samples were obtained from an open-label, multicenter, first-in-human phase I dose-escalation trial of ivuxolimab. The trial enrolled adults with locally advanced or metastatic head and neck squamous cell, hepatocellular, melanoma or renal cell carcinoma. Before TCR sequencing, CD4+ and CD8+ T cells were separately sorted from peripheral blood.

Sequencing was performed on CD4+ or CD8+ T cells sorted from blood, taken in a trial of the OX40 agonist ivuxolimab. This receptor was identified in an adult with an advanced solid tumor such as melanoma, head and neck, liver or kidney cancer. The rearrangement joined TRBV6-1 to TRBJ2-5; 12 bases in between match TRBD1. The nucleotide sequence reads TGTGCCAGCATTAGGGACAGGGGGCCGGAGACCCAGTACTTC. The encoded protein is CASIRDRGPETQYF.